These 27 T cell receptor beta chains were all obtained from the same sample, sequenced in a study of prognosis after radiotherapy for stage I lung cancer. Two-round multiplex PCR on genomic DNA was the method by which TCR beta CDR3 was amplified. First-round PCR used primers specific to each TRBV and TRBJ gene. One entry per CDR3 protein results from TCRdb running MiXCR on the multiplex PCR reads. The sample contains about 20,000 distinct CDR3 sequences, approximately 45% of which appear only once. The sequenced sample was PBMCs, obtained before or after stereotactic body radiation therapy (not recorded which). The receptors originated from a donor over 45 with non-small cell lung cancer.

This clonotype was seen repeatedly, ten times or more. V usage is TRBV7-9 and J usage is TRBJ1-6, with TRBD1 matching 9 bases. In germline, CDR1 is SEHNR, CDR2 FQNEAQ (reference sequence). Trimming at V came to 0 bases and at J to 6 bases, leaving 6 bases not matched to a gene. CDR3 size: 17 residues. CDR3 sequence reads: CASSLAFGQGLNSPLHF. As DNA, the CDR3 is TGTGCCAGCAGCTTAGCTTTCGGACAGGGGCTTAATTCACCCCTCCACTTT.

About this clonotype itself: Likely a read error: the CDR3 ends without its conserved phenylalanine or tryptophan. The rearrangement uses TRBV2 and TRBJ1-2, with no clear D. Trimming removed 5 bases from V and 1 base from J, with 5 bases in between. Germline V gene sequence: CDR1 SNHLY, CDR2 FYNNEI. The CDR3 spans 12 residues. Here the CDR3 reads CASSRDNYGYTL. For the CDR3, the DNA is TGTGCCAGCAGTCGTGATAACTATGGCTACACCCTC.

The J gene is TRBJ1-6, the V gene TRBV7-8; D unresolved. Germline assignment: CDR1 SGHVS and CDR2 FQNEAQ. V was cut by 0 bases and J by 8 bases, with 14 bases left in between. CDR3 length: 16 amino acids. CDR3 coding DNA: TGTGCCAGCAGCTTAGCGGTGTCTACGACGGATTCACCCCTCCACTTT. As protein: CASSLAVSTTDSPLHF.

On this clonotype: One base away lies a much larger clone, so this may be a sequencing read error. V usage is TRBV19 and J usage is TRBJ2-7, with TRBD2 identical over 10 bases. Trimming at V came to 7 bases and at J to 2 bases, leaving 17 bases not matched to a gene. The germline gives CDR1 LNHDA, CDR2 SQIVND (reference sequence). The CDR3 spans 18 residues. This CDR3 reads CASNEASGSAGYPYEQYF. DNA of the CDR3: TGTGCCAGTAACGAGGCTAGCGGGAGTGCTGGTTACCCCTACGAGCAGTACTTC. Complete variable domain (other parts from reference TRBV19 and TRBJ2-7): DGGITQSPKYLFRKEGQNVTLSCEQNLNHDAMYWYRQDPGQGLRLIYYSQIVNDFQKGDIAEGYSVSREKKESFPLTVTSAQKNPTAFYLCASNEASGSAGYPYEQYFGPGTRLTVT.

Relative to its sample, this clonotype is medium-sized. The chain employs TRBV5-6 and TRBJ1-3, with D uncertain. Germline loops: CDR1 SGHDT, CDR2 YYEEEE. Trimming cost V 2 bases and J 0 bases, with 12 bases left between them. This CDR3 contains 16 residues. CDR3 sequence: CASSFAGGYSGNTIYF. DNA of the CDR3: TGTGCCAGCAGCTTCGCAGGAGGTTACTCTGGAAACACCATATATTTT.

This clonotype was counted ten times or more. The V call is TRBV20-1, the J call TRBJ2-5, with D possibly matching TRBD1 (5 bases). CDR3 length: 15 residues. In germline, CDR1 is DFQATT, CDR2 SNEGSKA (reference sequence). V was shortened by 3 bases and J by 1 base, with 15 bases between the two germline ends. CDR3 DNA: TGCAGTGCTAGTCCCCCCCAGGGCACCCAAGAGACCCAGTACTTC. As protein: CSASPPQGTQETQYF.

The CDR3 protein is CATTLNGQGRETQYF. The CDR3 DNA reads as TGCGCCACTACCCTCAATGGACAGGGAAGAGAGACCCAGTACTTC. This chain connects TRBV5-1 to TRBJ2-5, with 8 bases aligning to TRBD1. The trim removed 9 bases at V and 4 bases at J, leaving 14 bases unmatched. CDR3 length: 15 amino acids. Germline loops: CDR1 SGHRS, CDR2 YFSETQ.

V usage is TRBV12-3 or TRBV12-4 and J usage is TRBJ1-5; no reliable D call. CDR3 length: 15 amino acids. Deletions cut 6 bases from V and 7 bases from J, with 19 bases between. CDR3 bases: TGTGCCAGCAGCCCTAGCCGGGTAGGTGAACAGCCCCAGCATTTT. This gives the protein CASSPSRVGEQPQHF.

Sample share makes this clonotype hyperexpanded. The chain couples TRBV6-7 to TRBJ1-1; D gene unclear. TRBV6-7 is an open reading frame, and its role is uncertain. Trimming pared 4 bases from V and 8 bases from J, leaving 23 bases between. This CDR3 has 16 amino acids. The CDR3 DNA reads as TGTGCCAGCAGTTTCATACTAAAGCCCCACCGTAGGGAAGCTTTCTTT. As protein: CASSFILKPHRREAFF.

In its sample, this clonotype was seen a few times. Only one base separates this from a far larger clonotype, so it likely reflects a read error. The missing conserved phenylalanine or tryptophan at the end of this CDR3 makes a read error likely. The rearrangement uses TRBV6-6 and TRBJ2-1, with 10 positions matching TRBD2. This CDR3 is built from 14 residues. From germline, CDR1 is MNHNY and CDR2 SVGAGI (reference sequence). The J segment lost 4 bases and the V segment lost 5 bases, leaving 2 bases of the junction unmatched. The DNA for the CDR3 is TGTGCCAGCAGTATAGCGGGAGGTTACAATGAGCAGTTCCTC. The encoded protein is CASSIAGGYNEQFL.

This clonotype was recorded at least ten times. This chain's CDR3 is CASRSKPGTGDEKLFF. CDR3 nucleotides: TGTGCCAGCAGATCCAAACCCGGGACAGGGGATGAAAAACTGTTTTTT. The gene calls are TRBV6-1 and TRBJ1-4; TRBD1 aligns across 10 bases. Germline CDR1 MNHNS, CDR2 SASEGT. V lost 6 bases to trimming and J lost 6 bases; unmatched junction nucleotides: 10. The CDR3 has 16 amino acids.

V is TRBV6-4 and J is TRBJ2-1, with TRBD2 identical over 7 bases. The J segment lost 5 bases and the V segment lost 2 bases, leaving 6 bases of the junction unmatched. The CDR3 is 15 residues long. Germline values: CDR1 MRHNA, CDR2 SNTAGT. CDR3 loop: CASSDGAGVDNEQFF. The CDR3 nucleotides read TGTGCCAGCAGTGACGGTGCGGGAGTAGACAATGAGCAGTTCTTC.

The table lists this clonotype with a few counts. The chain carries TRBV6-5 and TRBJ2-7; 14 bases are shared with TRBD2. Germline CDR1 is MNHEY and CDR2 is SVGAGI. The V and J ends lost 0 bases and 7 bases, in that order; junction bases with no gene match: 5. This CDR3 spans 16 amino acids. In nucleotides, the CDR3 is TGTGCCAGCAGTTACTCGACTAGCGGGGGGGCGGGGGAGCAGTACTTC. The encoded protein is CASSYSTSGGAGEQYF.

This clonotype occurred once. The chain joins TRBV7-9 to TRBJ2-5, with D perhaps TRBD2 (6 bases). The CDR3 runs to 14 residues. CDR1 is SEHNR, CDR2 FQNEAQ, per germline (reference sequence). V lost 5 bases to trimming and J lost 3 bases, with 13 bases between them. CDR3 nucleotide sequence: TGTGCCAGCAGCAAAAGGGACTTCAAAGAGACCCAGTACTTC. This translates into CASSKRDFKETQYF.

In its sample, this clonotype was seen a few times. A read error may explain this, as a much larger clone is one base away. The chain recombines TRBV5-1 with TRBJ2-1; 7 bases align to TRBD2. The CDR3 is 15 amino acids. The germline gives CDR1 SGHRS, CDR2 YFSETQ. The CDR3 region has the DNA TGCGCCAGCGGCTTGTACGGCGGGGGATCCAATGAGCAGTTCTTC. This codes for CASGLYGGGSNEQFF. Full variable domain (missing parts from reference TRBV5-1 and TRBJ2-1): KAGVTQTPRYLIKTRGQQVTLSCSPISGHRSVSWYQQTPGQGLQFLFEYFSETQRNKGNFPGRFSGRQFSNSRSEMNVSTLELGDSALYLCASGLYGGGSNEQFFGPGTRLTVL.

This chain links TRBV2 with TRBJ2-5; D is possibly TRBD2 (5 bases). Germline V gives CDR1 SNHLY, CDR2 FYNNEI. The V end was cut by 5 bases, the J end by 3 bases, with 7 bases between. The CDR3 consists of 12 residues. The CDR3 loop reads CASSYGEETQYF. In nucleotides, the CDR3 is TGTGCCAGCAGTTACGGGGAAGAGACCCAGTACTTC.

This clonotype was observed at least ten times. The V and J genes are TRBV4-3 and TRBJ2-7; the D is unclear. The ends were cut back, 0 bases at V and 6 bases at J, with 18 bases in the middle. Per germline, CDR1 LGHNA and CDR2 YSLEER. This CDR3 spans 16 amino acids. Here the CDR3 reads CASSQEGSRIASEQYF. Written as DNA, the CDR3 is TGCGCCAGCAGCCAAGAAGGGTCCAGGATCGCGAGCGAGCAGTACTTC.

In its sample, this clonotype was seen many times. V and J are TRBV28 and TRBJ2-5; weak D call: TRBD2 (6 bases). The CDR3 spans 15 residues. Looked up from germline, CDR1 is MDHEN and CDR2 is SYDVKM. The V end was cut by 3 bases, the J end by 7 bases, with 18 bases between. The CDR3 DNA follows: TGTGCCAGCAGTTTCAATGTAAGGGGACTGGTGACCCAGTACTTC. Translation: CASSFNVRGLVTQYF.

Sample share makes this clonotype medium-sized. J is TRBJ2-7 and V is TRBV28, with D unresolved. Trimming stripped 4 bases from V and 2 bases from J, with 6 bases between. The CDR3 has 12 amino acids. Germline CDR1 reads MDHEN; CDR2 reads SYDVKM. CDR3 protein: CASSSYPYEQYF. DNA for the CDR3: TGTGCCAGCAGTTCCTACCCCTACGAGCAGTACTTC.

Details on this clonotype: A far larger clone is one nucleotide away, so this likely arose from a read error. V usage is TRBV11-3 and J usage is TRBJ2-7; 8 bases match TRBD2. Germline values: CDR1 SGHNT, CDR2 YENEEA. The CDR3 runs 14 residues. The CDR3: CASILAAAGDEQYF. CDR3 nucleotides: TGTGCCAGCATCTTAGCGGCAGCGGGAGACGAGCAGTACTTC.

The rearrangement joins TRBV5-1 to TRBJ2-7; D is unresolved. CDR3 length: 12 amino acids. Germline lookup yields CDR1 SGHRS and CDR2 YFSETQ. V was pared by 4 bases and J by 3 bases, with 8 bases between. CDR3 bases: TGCGCCAGCAGCAAAGACATCTACGAGCAGTACTTC. Protein sequence: CASSKDIYEQYF.

With regard to this clonotype: This is likely an artifact of a read error, given a far larger clone one base away. This chain uses TRBV6-4 with TRBJ2-7; 9 bases align to TRBD2. Germline V lookup: CDR1 MRHNA, CDR2 SNTAGT. V dropped 5 bases and J dropped 7; count of bases not matched to a gene: 12. The length of the CDR3 is 15 residues. The CDR3 DNA follows: TGTGCCAGCAGTCAGAGCGGGGGGTTCCCTTGTGAGCAGTACTTC. This codes for CASSQSGGFPCEQYF.

This chain joins TRBV15 and TRBJ2-2; D not certain. Trimming pared 4 bases from V and 5 bases from J, leaving 11 bases between. The germline V gene encodes CDR1 LNHNV and CDR2 YYDKDF (reference sequence). The CDR3 extends over 14 amino acids. The CDR3 nucleotides are TGTGCCACCAGCATAACCCGAATAACCGGGGAGCTGTTTTTT. Its translation: CATSITRITGELFF.

At least ten counts were recorded for this clonotype. This chain uses TRBV18 with TRBJ1-4; 9 nucleotides line up with TRBD1. This CDR3 spans 16 amino acids. The J segment lost 10 bases and the V segment lost 3 bases, leaving 12 bases of the junction unmatched. The germline V gene encodes CDR1 KGHSH and CDR2 LQKENI. CDR3 in DNA: TGTGCCAGCTCACCGACGGGAGGGACAGGGCGGGGAAAACTGTTTTTT. Translation gives CASSPTGGTGRGKLFF.

The table lists this clonotype with many counts. The chain combines TRBV11-2 with TRBJ2-5; 8 nucleotides match TRBD2. Trimming removed 2 bases from V and 4 bases from J; junction bases left unmatched: 9. This CDR3 comprises 16 residues. Germline-derived CDR1 and CDR2 are SGHAT and FQNNGV. The CDR3 bases are TGTGCCAGCAGCTTACTAGACGGGGGGGTATCAGAGACCCAGTACTTC. Its translation: CASSLLDGGVSETQYF. Complete variable domain (other parts from reference TRBV11-2 and TRBJ2-5): EAGVAQSPRYKIIEKRQSVAFWCNPISGHATLYWYQQILGQGPKLLIQFQNNGVVDDSQLPKDRFSAERLKGVDSTLKIQPAKLEDSAVYLCASSLLDGGVSETQYFGPGTRLLVL.

A word on this clonotype: A much larger clone differs from this one at a single base, so this may be a read error. The genes are TRBV7-2 and TRBJ1-5, with D unclear. CDR3 length: 16 amino acids. Germline assignment: CDR1 SGHTA and CDR2 FQGNSA. Trimming took 5 bases from V and 1 from J, leaving 15 bases between them. The CDR3 DNA reads TGTGCCAGCAGCCCCAACGGGCGTGGAAGCAATCAGCCCCAGCATTTT. Protein sequence: CASSPNGRGSNQPQHF. Using reference TRBV7-2 and TRBJ1-5 for the parts outside the CDR3, the full variable domain is GAGVSQSPSNKVTEKGKDVELRCDPISGHTALYWYRQSLGQGLEFLIYFQGNSAPDKSGLPSDRFSAERTGGSVSTLTIQRTQQEDSAVYLCASSPNGRGSNQPQHFGDGTRLSIL.

There are many counts of this clonotype. The chain is built from TRBV6-2 or TRBV6-3 and TRBJ2-7; perhaps TRBD2 as D (6 bases). The V and J ends lost 5 bases and 1 base respectively, with 21 bases between them. Germline V gene lookup returns CDR1 MNHEY and CDR2 SVGEGT. The CDR3 has 17 amino acids. DNA for the CDR3: TGTGCCAGCAGTAACCGAGCCTCTAGCGATTGGTCCTACGAGCAGTACTTC. It specifies CASSNRASSDWSYEQYF.